This T cell receptor (beta chain) is from a study of T-cell reconstitution after alpha-beta-depleted transplantation in children. Study observations and caveats: About two months after transplant, alpha-beta T cells reportedly came from several hundred expanded graft clones. Newly produced T cells mostly accounted for T-cell counts and diversity one year post-transplant. TCRbeta diversity was high at day 60 in some patients (a result of surviving recipient T cells and thymic progenitors).

Unique molecular identifiers were incorporated when the TCRbeta library was constructed. TCRdb re-derived calls from the PCR reads in MiXCR, one entry per CDR3 protein. Here the sample spans hundreds of thousands of distinct CDR3 sequences, about 9.5% being singletons. In its sample, this clonotype was seen a few times. The antigen is not known. This sequence originates from a boy in the first two years of life with acute myeloid leukemia, due to receive a stem cell transplant. The input for sequencing was PBMCs, taken before TCRalphabeta/CD19-depleted stem cell transplant.

CDR3 coding DNA: TGTGCCAGCAGCCAAGGGGGGGGTCCAGGACCGAGCTACGAGCAGTACTTC. Encoded protein: CASSQGGGPGPSYEQYF. This rearrangement joins TRBV4-2 to TRBJ2-7, with TRBD2 matching 7 bases. The germline V gene has CDR1 LGHNA and CDR2 YNFKEQ. The V gene end was trimmed by 1 base and the J gene end by 3 bases; junction bases not matched to a gene: 12. The CDR3 is 17 residues long.